The sequence of this TCR beta chain was determined in a study of Graves' ophthalmopathy and Graves' hyperthyroidism (dated by TCRdb to between 2017 and 2018). For the study in its entirety: Peripheral blood was collected before any treatment was given, at the time of initial diagnosis. An independent validation cohort comprised 18 hyperthyroidism patients and about 16 patients who later progressed from hyperthyroidism to ophthalmopathy. The study used TCR beta repertoire signatures to distinguish Graves' ophthalmopathy from Graves' hyperthyroidism and to predict progression to ophthalmopathy. In total, 135 blood samples were TCR-sequenced: some 43 ophthalmopathy, some 72 hyperthyroidism and roughly 17 hyperthyroidism-to-ophthalmopathy patients. In about 6 hyperthyroidism patients, the T-cell repertoire of thyroid tissue was compared with the T-cell repertoire of blood. To explore V-J signatures that distinguish ophthalmopathy from hyperthyroidism, a discovery set of about a hundred patients was enrolled, made up of more than 40 with ophthalmopathy and 57 with stable hyperthyroidism. The approximately 100 discovery patients were randomly divided into training and test sets at a 7:3 ratio. Following sampling, methimazole starting at 30 mg daily was administered to hyperthyroidism patients, and high-dose intravenous methylprednisolone was administered to ophthalmopathy patients.

For repertoire sequencing, TCR beta CDR3 regions were amplified from RNA transcripts. The first round was an RT-PCR using HTBI primers with the Qiagen OneStep RT-PCR kit, and this first round was followed by a second-round multiplex PCR, then size selection and purification. Libraries were sequenced on an Illumina HiSeq2000 using paired-end 100 bp reads. In the original analysis: SOAPnuke was used to process the reads, removing any read that contained adapters or uncalled bases, had a mean Phred below 15, or lacked an exact match to the constant primer or identifier. COPE v1.2.5 was used to merge the high-quality paired reads. Each unique nucleotide sequence was defined as a clonotype, and clonotypes were aligned to IMGT TRB V, D and J references with MiTCR v1.1. The analysis was limited to V-J combinations with a frequency above 0.0001, which together covered 98% to 99.2% of repertoires. For each V-J combination, a TCR clonal expansion and chaos score was defined as F50 clonal expansion divided by the chaos observed in the TCRdist matrix. Welch's t-statistics and random forest were used to narrow the features down to more than 10 V-J combinations, which were then fed into a naive Bayes classifier. Thyroid-blood repertoire similarity was quantified with the Morisita-Horn index. Using fastp at Q25 and MiXCR, TCRdb reprocessed the public reads and kept productive beta chains. All rows with the same CDR3 protein become a single entry with the most common DNA and genes. These V and J calls are TCRdb output, not the study's own analysis. The sample data list hundreds of thousands of distinct CDR3 sequences, and about 21% of these were observed just once. Together, the top ten hold under 3.5% of the sample.

Broader findings and caveats from the paper: In validation, the model predicted ophthalmopathy progression with roughly 68% sensitivity and roughly 72% specificity; roughly 11 predicted patients were CT-confirmed with GO in a median of about 6.2 months. In cross-validation, the 13-signature model distinguished ophthalmopathy from stable hyperthyroidism with around 86% sensitivity and roughly 84% specificity, while in the test set the corresponding values were approximately 80% and 75%. No statistical method was used to set the sample size in advance, and the investigators knew which group each participant was assigned to. Among expanded thyroid clonotypes with frequency above 0.001, most also showed up in blood, which suggests that blood repertoires may reflect the thyroid immune response.

Hyperthyroidism was considered stable if no progression to ophthalmopathy occurred within 18 months of follow-up. Patients with hyperthyroidism were aged 18 to 65 years, had been newly diagnosed, and had a disease duration of less than 2 months. Patients with other autoimmune diseases, uncontrolled infections, pregnancy or lactation were excluded from the study. Clinical symptoms, serum thyroxine, TRAb, thyroid ultrasound and orbital computed tomography formed the basis of the diagnosis. PBMCs were isolated from 10 ml of fresh peripheral blood by Ficoll-Paque density gradient centrifugation. Total RNA was extracted with Trizol reagent and quality-checked on an Agilent 2100 Bioanalyzer. This clonotype was seen at least ten times. Its antigen is currently not known. No base qualities exist here, and no much larger clone lies one base off it. Including cysteine and phenylalanine, the CDR3 has 16 amino acids. CDR3 DNA is the only sequence kept; it has 48 bases, read in frame from the first base. Here V drops 6 bases and J drops 4 bases, and the junction holds 15 bases not matched to any gene. CDR1 and CDR2 are read off the germline V gene (reference sequence) as DFQATT and SNEGSKA.

This sequence originates from a woman between 18 and 29 years old with stable Graves' hyperthyroidism. Donor details come from another sample of the same person, matched by shared clones. Rearrangement joined TRBV20-1 to TRBJ2-5; TRBD2 aligns with 9 central bases. Sequenced: peripheral blood. The sequenced DNA: TGCAGTGCCCCCCGGTTTAGCGGGAGTTTACGAGAGACCCAGTACTTC. It specifies CSAPRFSGSLRETQYF.